This TCR beta chain was identified during a study of regulatory T cells in long-lasting Graves disease. The overall study: For a period under 3 months, newly diagnosed Graves' patients had taken antithyroid drugs.

Time point meaning: newly diagnosed GD, antithyroid drugs for less than 3 months. The TCR library was made from RNA that had been extracted from PBMCs in TRIzol. This clonotype was recorded at least ten times. CDR3-region Arm-PCR and iRepertoire HTBI primers produced the TCR beta libraries. TCRdb called the multiplex PCR reads again in MiXCR, with one record for every CDR3 protein. The table records a few hundred thousand distinct CDR3 sequences, around a sixth of them present only once. Between the trimmed V and J ends, which lost 3 bases and 3 bases, there was a span of 8 bases. This CDR3 contains 13 residues. These data were also filed under a second study, of T cells in Graves' hyperthyroidism and ophthalmopathy.

The sequence derives from a woman between 25 and 40 years old with Graves disease. The chain employs TRBV12-3 or TRBV12-4 and TRBJ1-1; no definite D call. The input for sequencing was peripheral blood mononuclear cells (PBMCs), taken at new diagnosis, from a patient treated with antithyroid drugs. Written as DNA, the CDR3 is TGTGCCAGCAGTTTTCCCACCTACACTGAAGCTTTCTTT. This sequence encodes CASSFPTYTEAFF.